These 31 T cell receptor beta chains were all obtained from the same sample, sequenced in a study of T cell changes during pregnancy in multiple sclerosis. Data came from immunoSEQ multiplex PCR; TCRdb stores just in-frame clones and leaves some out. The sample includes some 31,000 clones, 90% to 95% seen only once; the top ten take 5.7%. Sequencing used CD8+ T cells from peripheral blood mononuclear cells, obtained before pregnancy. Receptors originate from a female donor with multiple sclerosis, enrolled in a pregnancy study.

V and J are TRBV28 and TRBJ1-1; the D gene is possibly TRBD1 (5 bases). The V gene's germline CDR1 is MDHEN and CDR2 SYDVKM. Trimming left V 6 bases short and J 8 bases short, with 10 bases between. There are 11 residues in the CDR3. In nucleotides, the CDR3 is TGTGCCAGCAGACAATGGACAGAAGCTTTCTTT. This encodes CASRQWTEAFF.

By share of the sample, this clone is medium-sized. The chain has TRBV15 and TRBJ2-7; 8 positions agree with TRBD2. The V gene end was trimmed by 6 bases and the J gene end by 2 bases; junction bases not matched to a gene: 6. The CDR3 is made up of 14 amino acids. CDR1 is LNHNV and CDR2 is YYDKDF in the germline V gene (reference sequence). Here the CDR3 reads CATRSGGDPYEQYF. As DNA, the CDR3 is TGTGCCACCAGGTCGGGAGGGGACCCCTACGAGCAGTACTTC.

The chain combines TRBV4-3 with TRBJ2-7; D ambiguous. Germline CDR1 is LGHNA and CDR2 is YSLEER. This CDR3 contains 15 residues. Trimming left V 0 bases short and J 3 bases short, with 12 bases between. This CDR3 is CASSQETDVNYEQYF. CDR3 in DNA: TGCGCCAGCAGCCAAGAAACAGACGTTAACTACGAGCAGTACTTC.

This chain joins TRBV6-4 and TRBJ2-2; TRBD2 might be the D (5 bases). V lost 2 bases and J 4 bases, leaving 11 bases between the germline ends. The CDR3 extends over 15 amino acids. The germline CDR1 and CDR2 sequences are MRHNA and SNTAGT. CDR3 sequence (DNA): TGTGCCAGCAGTGACAGGGTAGCGAGCACCGGGGAGCTGTTTTTT. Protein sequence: CASSDRVASTGELFF.

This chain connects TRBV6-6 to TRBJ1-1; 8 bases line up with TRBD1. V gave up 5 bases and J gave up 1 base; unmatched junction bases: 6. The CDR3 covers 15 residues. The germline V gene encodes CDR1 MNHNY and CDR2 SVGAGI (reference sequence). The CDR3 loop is CASSIRTGRNTEAFF. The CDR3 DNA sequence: TGTGCCAGCAGTATCCGGACAGGGAGGAACACTGAAGCTTTCTTT.

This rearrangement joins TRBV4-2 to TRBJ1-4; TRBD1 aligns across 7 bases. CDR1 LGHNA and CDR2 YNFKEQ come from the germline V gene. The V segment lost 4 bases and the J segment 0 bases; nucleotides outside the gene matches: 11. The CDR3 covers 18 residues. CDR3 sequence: CASSPGTVLDATNEKLFF. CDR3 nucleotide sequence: TGTGCCAGCAGCCCGGGGACAGTCTTAGACGCAACTAATGAAAAACTGTTTTTT.

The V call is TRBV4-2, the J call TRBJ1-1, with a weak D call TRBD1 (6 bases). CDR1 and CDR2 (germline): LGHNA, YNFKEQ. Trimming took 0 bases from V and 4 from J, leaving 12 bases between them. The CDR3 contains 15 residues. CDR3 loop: CASSQDTGIFTEAFF. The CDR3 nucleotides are TGTGCCAGCAGCCAAGATACAGGGATCTTCACTGAAGCTTTCTTT.

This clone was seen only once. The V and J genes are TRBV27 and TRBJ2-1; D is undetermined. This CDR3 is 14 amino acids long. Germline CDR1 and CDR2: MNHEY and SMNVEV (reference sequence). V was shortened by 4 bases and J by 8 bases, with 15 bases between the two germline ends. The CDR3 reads CASSSHSPPHEQFF. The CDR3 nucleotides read TGTGCCAGCAGTTCCCACAGTCCCCCCCATGAGCAGTTCTTC.

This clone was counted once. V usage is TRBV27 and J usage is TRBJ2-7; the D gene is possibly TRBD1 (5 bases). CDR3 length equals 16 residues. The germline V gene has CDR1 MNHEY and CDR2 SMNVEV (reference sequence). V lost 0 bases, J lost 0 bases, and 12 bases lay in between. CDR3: CASSLSPLQVSYEQYF. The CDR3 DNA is TGTGCCAGCAGTTTATCCCCCTTACAGGTCTCCTACGAGCAGTACTTC.

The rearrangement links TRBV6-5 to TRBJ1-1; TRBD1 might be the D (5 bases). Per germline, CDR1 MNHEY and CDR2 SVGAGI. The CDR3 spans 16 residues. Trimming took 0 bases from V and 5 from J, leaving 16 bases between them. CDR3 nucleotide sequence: TGTGCCAGCAGTTACTCGGAGGGTGCAGGGTGGACTGAAGCTTTCTTT. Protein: CASSYSEGAGWTEAFF.

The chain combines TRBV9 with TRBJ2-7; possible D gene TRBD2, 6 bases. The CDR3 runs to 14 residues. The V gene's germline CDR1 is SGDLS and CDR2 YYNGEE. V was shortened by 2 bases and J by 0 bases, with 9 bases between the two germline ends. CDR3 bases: TGTGCCAGCAGCGTTGGAGGGATCTCCTACGAGCAGTACTTC. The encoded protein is CASSVGGISYEQYF. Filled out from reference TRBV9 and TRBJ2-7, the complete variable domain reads DSGVTQTPKHLITATGQRVTLRCSPRSGDLSVYWYQQSLDQGLQFLIQYYNGEERAKGNILERFSAQQFPDLHSELNLSSLELGDSALYFCASSVGGISYEQYFGPGTRLTVT.

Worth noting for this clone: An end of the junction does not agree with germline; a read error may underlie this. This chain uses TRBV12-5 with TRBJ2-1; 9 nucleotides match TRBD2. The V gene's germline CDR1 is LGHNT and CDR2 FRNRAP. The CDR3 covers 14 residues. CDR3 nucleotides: TGTGCCAGTGGGGCGGGAGGGGCCTACAATGAGCAGTTCTTC. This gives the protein CASGAGGAYNEQFF. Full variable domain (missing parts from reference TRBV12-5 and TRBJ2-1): DARVTQTPRHKVTEMGQEVTMRCQPILGHNTVFWYRQTMMQGLELLAYFRNRAPLDDSGMPKDRFSAEMPDATLATLKIQPSEPRDSAVYFCASGAGGAYNEQFFGPGTRLTVL.

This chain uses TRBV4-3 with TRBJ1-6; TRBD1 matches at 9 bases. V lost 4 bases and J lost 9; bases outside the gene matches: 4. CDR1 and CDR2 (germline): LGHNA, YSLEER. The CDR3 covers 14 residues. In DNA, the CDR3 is TGCGCCAGCAGCCGGGACAGGGAAAGTTCACCCCTCCACTTT. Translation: CASSRDRESSPLHF.

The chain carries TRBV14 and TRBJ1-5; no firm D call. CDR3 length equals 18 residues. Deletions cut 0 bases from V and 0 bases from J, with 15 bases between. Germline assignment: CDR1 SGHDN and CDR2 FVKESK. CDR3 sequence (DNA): TGTGCCAGCAGCCAAGATCCGGCAGGCGAAGATAGCAATCAGCCCCAGCATTTT. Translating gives CASSQDPAGEDSNQPQHF.

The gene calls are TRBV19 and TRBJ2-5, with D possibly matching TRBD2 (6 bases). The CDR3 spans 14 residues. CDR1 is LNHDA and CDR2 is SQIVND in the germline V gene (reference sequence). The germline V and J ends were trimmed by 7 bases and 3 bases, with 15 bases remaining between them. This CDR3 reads CASTPRGWEETQYF. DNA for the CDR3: TGTGCCAGTACCCCGCGGGGTTGGGAAGAGACCCAGTACTTC.

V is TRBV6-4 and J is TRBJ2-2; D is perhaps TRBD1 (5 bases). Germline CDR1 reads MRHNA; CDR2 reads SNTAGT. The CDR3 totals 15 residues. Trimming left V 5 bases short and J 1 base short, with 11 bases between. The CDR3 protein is CASSSNDRNTGELFF. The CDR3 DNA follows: TGTGCCAGCAGTAGTAACGACAGGAACACCGGGGAGCTGTTTTTT.

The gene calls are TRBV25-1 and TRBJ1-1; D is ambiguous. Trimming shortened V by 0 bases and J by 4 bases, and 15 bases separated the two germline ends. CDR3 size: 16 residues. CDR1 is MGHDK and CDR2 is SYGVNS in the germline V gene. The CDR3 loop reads CASSEYSPHWSTEAFF. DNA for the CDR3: TGTGCCAGCAGTGAATATAGCCCTCATTGGAGCACTGAAGCTTTCTTT. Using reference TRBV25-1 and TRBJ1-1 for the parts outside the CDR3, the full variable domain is EADIYQTPRYLVIGTGKKITLECSQTMGHDKMYWYQQDPGMELHLIHYSYGVNSTEKGDLSSESTVSRIRTEHFPLTLESARPSHTSQYLCASSEYSPHWSTEAFFGQGTRLTVV.

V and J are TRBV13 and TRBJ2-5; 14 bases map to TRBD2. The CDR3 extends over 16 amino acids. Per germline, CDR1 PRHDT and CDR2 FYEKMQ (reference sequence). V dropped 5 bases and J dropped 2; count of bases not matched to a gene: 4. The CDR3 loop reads CASSLRLAGGQETQYF. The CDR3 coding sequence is TGTGCCAGCAGCCTTAGACTAGCGGGAGGGCAAGAGACCCAGTACTTC.

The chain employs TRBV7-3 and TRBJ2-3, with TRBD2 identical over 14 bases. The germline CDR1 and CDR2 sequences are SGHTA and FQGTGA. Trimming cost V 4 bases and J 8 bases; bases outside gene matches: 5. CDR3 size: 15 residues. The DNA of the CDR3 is TGTGCCAGCAGCTCCGGGACTAGCGGGGGAGGTACGCAGTATTTT. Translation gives CASSSGTSGGGTQYF.

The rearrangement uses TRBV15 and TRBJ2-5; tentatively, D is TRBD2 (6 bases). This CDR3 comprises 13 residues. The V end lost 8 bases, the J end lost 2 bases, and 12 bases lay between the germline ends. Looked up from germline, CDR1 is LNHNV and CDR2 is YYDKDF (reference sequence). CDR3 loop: CATRGWEQETQYF. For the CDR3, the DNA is TGTGCCACCCGGGGGTGGGAACAAGAGACCCAGTACTTC.

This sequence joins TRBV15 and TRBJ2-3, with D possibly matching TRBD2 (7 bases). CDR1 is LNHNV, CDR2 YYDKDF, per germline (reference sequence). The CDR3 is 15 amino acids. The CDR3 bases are TGTGCAGCCAGCGGGGAGGGGGGAAGCACAGATACGCAGTATTTT. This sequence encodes CAASGEGGSTDTQYF. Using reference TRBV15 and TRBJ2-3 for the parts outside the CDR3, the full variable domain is DAMVIQNPRYQVTQFGKPVTLSCSQTLNHNVMYWYQQKSSQAPKLLFHYYDKDFNNEADTPDNFQSRRPNTSFCFLDIRSPGLGDTAMYLCAASGEGGSTDTQYFGPGTRLTVL.

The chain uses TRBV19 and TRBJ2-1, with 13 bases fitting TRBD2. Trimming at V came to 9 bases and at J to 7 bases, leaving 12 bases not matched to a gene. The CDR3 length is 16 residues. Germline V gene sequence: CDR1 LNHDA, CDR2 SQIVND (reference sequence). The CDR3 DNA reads TGTGCCAGCTCGGGACTAGCGGGAAAATATGGAAATGAGCAGTTCTTC. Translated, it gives CASSGLAGKYGNEQFF.

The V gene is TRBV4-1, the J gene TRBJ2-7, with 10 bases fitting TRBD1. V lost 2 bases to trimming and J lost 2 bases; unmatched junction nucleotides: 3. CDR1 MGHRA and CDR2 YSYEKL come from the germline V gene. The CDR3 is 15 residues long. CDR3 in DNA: TGCGCCAGCAGCCAAAGGGACAGGGGAACCTACGAGCAGTACTTC. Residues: CASSQRDRGTYEQYF.

The CDR3 loop reads CASSLEGNYGYTF. The CDR3 DNA sequence: TGTGCCAGCAGCTTAGAGGGGAACTATGGCTACACCTTC. The chain recombines TRBV7-2 with TRBJ1-2, with a possible D match to TRBD1 (5 bases). Germline loops: CDR1 SGHTA, CDR2 FQGNSA. Deletions cut 1 base from V and 2 bases from J, with 5 bases between. The CDR3 has 13 residues.

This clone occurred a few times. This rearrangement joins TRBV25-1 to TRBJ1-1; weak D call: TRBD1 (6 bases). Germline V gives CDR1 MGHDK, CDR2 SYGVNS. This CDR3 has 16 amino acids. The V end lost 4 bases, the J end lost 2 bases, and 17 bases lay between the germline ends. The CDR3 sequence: CASSAYEGGGNTEAFF. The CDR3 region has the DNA TGTGCCAGCAGTGCCTACGAGGGCGGGGGCAACACTGAAGCTTTCTTT.

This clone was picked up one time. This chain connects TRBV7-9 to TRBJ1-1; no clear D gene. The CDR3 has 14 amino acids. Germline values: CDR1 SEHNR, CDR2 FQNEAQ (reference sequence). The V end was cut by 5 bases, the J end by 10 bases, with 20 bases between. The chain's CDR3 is CASSPPGFGVAAFF. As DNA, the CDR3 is TGTGCCAGCAGCCCCCCGGGATTCGGGGTGGCAGCTTTCTTT.

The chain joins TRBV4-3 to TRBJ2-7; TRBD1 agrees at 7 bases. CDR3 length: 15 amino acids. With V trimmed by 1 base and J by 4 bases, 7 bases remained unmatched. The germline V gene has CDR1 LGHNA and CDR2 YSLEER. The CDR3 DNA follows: TGCGCCAGCAGCCAAGTTTCAGGGGGTGGGTACGAGCAGTACTTC. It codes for CASSQVSGGGYEQYF.

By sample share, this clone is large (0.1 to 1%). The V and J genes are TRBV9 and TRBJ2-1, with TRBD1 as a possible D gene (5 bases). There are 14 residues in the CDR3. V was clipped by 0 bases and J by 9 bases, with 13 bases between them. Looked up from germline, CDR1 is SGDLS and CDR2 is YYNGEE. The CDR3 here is CASSVAYQGGEQFF. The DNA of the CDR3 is TGTGCCAGCAGCGTAGCTTACCAGGGCGGTGAGCAGTTCTTC.

For the CDR3, the DNA is TGCGCCAGCAGCCAATCGCGCAGCGGGGGTACCTACGAGCAGTACTTC. Its translation: CASSQSRSGGTYEQYF. The V call is TRBV5-1, the J call TRBJ2-7, with 8 bases that match TRBD2. Germline lookup yields CDR1 SGHRS and CDR2 YFSETQ. The CDR3 loop spans 16 amino acids. Germline trimming cut 4 bases from V and 2 bases from J; bases unmatched to any gene: 11.

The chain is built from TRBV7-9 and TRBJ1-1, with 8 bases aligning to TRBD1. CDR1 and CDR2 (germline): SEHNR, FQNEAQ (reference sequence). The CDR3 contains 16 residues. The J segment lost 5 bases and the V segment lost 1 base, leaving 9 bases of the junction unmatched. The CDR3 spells CASSLVLSGQETEAFF. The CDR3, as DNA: TGTGCCAGCAGCTTAGTACTGTCGGGACAGGAGACTGAAGCTTTCTTT.

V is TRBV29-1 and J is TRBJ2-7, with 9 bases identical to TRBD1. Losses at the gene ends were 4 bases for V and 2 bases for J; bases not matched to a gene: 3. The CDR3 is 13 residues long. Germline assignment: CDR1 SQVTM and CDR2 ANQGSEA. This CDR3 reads CSVGDRATYEQYF. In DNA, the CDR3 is TGCAGCGTTGGGGACAGGGCGACCTACGAGCAGTACTTC.